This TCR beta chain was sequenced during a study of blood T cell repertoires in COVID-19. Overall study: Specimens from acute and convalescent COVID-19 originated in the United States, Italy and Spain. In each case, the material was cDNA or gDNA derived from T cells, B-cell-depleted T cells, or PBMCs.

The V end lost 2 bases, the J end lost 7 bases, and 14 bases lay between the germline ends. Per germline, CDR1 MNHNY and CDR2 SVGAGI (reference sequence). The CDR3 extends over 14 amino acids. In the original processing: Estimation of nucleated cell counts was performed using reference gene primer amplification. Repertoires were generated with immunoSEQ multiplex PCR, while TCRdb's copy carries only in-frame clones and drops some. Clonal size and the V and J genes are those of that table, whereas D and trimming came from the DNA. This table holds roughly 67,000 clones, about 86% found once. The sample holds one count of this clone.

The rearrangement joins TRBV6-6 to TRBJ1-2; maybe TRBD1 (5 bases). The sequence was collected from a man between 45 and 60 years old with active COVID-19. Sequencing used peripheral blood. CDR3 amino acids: CASSYTLFGAGYTF. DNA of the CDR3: TGTGCCAGCAGTTACACCCTCTTTGGGGCTGGCTACACCTTC.